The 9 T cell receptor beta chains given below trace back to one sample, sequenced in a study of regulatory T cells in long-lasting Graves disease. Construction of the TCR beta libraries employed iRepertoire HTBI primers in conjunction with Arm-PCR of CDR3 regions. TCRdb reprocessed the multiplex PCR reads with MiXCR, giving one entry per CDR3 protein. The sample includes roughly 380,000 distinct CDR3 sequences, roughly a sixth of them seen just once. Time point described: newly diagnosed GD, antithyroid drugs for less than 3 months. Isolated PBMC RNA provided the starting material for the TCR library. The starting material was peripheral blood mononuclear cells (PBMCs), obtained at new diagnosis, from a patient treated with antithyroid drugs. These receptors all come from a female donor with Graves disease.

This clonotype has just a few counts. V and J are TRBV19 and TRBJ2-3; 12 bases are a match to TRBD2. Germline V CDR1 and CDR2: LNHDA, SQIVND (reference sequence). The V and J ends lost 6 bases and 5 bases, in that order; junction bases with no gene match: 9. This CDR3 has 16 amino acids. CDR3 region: CASSRTSGIGGDTQYF. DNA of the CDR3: TGTGCCAGTAGCCGGACTAGCGGGATCGGAGGAGATACGCAGTATTTT.

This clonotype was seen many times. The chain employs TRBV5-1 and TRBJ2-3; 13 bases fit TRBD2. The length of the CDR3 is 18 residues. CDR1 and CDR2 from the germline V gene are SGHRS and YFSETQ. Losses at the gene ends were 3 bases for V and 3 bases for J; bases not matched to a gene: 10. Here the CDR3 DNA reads TGCGCCAGCAGCTCCGGGACTAGCGGGGTCCAAGGGACAGATACGCAGTATTTT. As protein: CASSSGTSGVQGTDTQYF.

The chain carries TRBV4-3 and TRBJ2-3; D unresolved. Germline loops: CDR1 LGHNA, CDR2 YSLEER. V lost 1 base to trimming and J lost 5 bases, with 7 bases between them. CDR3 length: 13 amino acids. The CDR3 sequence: CASSQGMGDTQYF. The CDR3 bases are TGCGCCAGCAGCCAAGGGATGGGAGATACGCAGTATTTT.

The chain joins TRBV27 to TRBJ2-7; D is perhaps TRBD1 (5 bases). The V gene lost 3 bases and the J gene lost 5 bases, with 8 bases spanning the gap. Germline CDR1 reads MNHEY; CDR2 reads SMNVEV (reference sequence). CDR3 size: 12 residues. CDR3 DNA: TGTGCCAGCAGTTTGGTGGGGCACGAGCAGTACTTC. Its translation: CASSLVGHEQYF.

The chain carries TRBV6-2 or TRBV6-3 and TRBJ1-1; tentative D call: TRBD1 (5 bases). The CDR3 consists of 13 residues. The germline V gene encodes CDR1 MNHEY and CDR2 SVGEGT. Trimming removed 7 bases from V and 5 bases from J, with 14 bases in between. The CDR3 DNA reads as TGTGCCAGCACCCCGCGGGGGTGGACTGAAGCTTTCTTT. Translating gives CASTPRGWTEAFF.

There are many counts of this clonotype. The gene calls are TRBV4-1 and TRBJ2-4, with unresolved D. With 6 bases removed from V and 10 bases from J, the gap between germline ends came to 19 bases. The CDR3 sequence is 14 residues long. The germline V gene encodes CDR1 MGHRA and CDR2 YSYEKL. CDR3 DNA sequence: TGCGCCAGCAGTCCAGCCCCCAAAGGCGGTATTCAGTACTTC. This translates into CASSPAPKGGIQYF.

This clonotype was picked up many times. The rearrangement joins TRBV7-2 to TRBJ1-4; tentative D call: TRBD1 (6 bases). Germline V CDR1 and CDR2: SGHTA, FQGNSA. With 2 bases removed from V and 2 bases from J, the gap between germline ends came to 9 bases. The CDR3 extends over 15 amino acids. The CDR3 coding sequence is TGTGCCAGCAGCTTAACGGGGGGCACTAATGAAAAACTGTTTTTT. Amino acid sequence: CASSLTGGTNEKLFF.

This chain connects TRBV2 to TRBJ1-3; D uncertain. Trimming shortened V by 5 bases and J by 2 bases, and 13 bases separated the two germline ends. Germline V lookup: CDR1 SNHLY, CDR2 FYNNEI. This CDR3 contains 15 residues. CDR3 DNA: TGTGCCAGCAGTTCGATGAGGGTTGCTGGAAACACCATATATTTT. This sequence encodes CASSSMRVAGNTIYF.

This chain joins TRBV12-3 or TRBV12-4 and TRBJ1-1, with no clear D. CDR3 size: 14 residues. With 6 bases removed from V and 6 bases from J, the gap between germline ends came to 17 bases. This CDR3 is CASRDWGKSPEAFF. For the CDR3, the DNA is TGTGCCAGCAGGGATTGGGGAAAAAGCCCTGAAGCTTTCTTT.